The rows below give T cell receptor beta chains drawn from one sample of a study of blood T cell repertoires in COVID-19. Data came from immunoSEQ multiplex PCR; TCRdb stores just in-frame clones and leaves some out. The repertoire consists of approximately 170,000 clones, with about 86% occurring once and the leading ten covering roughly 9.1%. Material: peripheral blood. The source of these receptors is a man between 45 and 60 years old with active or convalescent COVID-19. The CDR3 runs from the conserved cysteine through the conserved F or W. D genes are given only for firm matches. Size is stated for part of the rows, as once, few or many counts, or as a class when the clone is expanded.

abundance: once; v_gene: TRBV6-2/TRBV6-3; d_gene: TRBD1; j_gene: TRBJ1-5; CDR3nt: TGTGCCAGCAGCCAGGGGGTAGGGAACAATCAGCCCCAGCATTTT; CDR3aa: CASSQGVGNNQPQHF
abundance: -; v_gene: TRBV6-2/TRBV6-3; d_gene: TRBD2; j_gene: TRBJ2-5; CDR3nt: TGTGCCAGCAGTTACGTCGGGGGGCAAGAGACCCAGTACTTC; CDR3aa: CASSYVGGQETQYF
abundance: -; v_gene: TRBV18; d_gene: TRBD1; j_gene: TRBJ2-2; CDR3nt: TGTGCCAGCTCACCACCGACGGGACAGGAGAACACCGGGGAGCTGTTTTTT; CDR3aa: CASSPPTGQENTGELFF
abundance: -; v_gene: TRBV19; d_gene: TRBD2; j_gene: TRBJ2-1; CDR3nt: TGTGCCAGTAGCCACCAGCAAGGTTTAGCGGGGGGGAATGAGCAGTTCTTC; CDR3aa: CASSHQQGLAGGNEQFF
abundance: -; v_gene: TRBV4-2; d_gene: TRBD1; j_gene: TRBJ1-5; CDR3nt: TGTGCCAGCAGCCAAGATCAGGGGGCTGACAATCAGCCCCAGCATTTT; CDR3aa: CASSQDQGADNQPQHF
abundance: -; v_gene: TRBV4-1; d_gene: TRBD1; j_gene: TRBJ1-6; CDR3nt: TGCGCCAGCAGCCCTGGACAGGGGCTGGGGAATTCACCCCTCCACTTT; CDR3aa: CASSPGQGLGNSPLHF
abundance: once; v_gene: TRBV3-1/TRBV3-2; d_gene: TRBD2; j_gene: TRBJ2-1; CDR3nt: TGTGCCAGCAGATTTGGACTAGCGGGTCATGAGCAGTTCTTC; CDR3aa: CASRFGLAGHEQFF
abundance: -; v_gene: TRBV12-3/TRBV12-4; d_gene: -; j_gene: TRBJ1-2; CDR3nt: TGTGCCAGCAGTTTGCAGAACTATGGCTACACCTTC; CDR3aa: CASSLQNYGYTF
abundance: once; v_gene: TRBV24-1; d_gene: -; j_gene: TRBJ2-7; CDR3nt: TGTGTCACCAGTGATTTTAGTTCGGACGAGCAGTACTTC; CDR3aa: CVTSDFSSDEQYF
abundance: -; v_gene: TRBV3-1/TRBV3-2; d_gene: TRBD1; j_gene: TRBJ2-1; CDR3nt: TGTGCCAGCAGCCAAGGGACAGGGGTCGATGAGCAGTTCTTC; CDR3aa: CASSQGTGVDEQFF
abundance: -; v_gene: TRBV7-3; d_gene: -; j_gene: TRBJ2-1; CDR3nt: TGTGCCAGCAGCTCCACCGGGGGGCGGAATGACAATGAGCAGTTCTTC; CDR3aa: CASSSTGGRNDNEQFF
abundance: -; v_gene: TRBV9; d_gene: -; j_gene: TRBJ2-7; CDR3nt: TGTGCCAGCAGCGTAGGGGAGGGGGCCTACGAGCAGTACTTC; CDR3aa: CASSVGEGAYEQYF
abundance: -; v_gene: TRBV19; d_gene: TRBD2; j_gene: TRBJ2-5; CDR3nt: TGTGCCAGTAGTCGGACTAGCGCGGAGACCCAGTACTTC; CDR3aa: CASSRTSAETQYF
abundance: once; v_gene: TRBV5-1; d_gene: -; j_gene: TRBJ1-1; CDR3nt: TGCGCCAGCAGCCAGACAGACGCCACTGAAGCTTTCTTT; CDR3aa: CASSQTDATEAFF
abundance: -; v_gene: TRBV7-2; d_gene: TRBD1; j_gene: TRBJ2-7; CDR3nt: TGTGCCAGCAGCTTATGGACAGGTCCTTTATCTTCCTACGAGCAGTACTTC; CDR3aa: CASSLWTGPLSSYEQYF
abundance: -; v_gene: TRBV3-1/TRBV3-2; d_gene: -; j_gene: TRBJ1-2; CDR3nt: TGTGCCAGCAGCCAAGTTAACAGAGAGAACTATGGCTACACCTTC; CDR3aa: CASSQVNRENYGYTF
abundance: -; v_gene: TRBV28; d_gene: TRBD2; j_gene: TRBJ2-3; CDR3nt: TGTGCCAGCAGTTGGGGGACTAGCGGATCAGATACGCAGTATTTT; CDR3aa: CASSWGTSGSDTQYF
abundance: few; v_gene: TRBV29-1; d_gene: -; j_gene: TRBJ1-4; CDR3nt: TGCAGCGTTGGCGGTGATAGGGAAAAACTGTTTTTT; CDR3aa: CSVGGDREKLFF
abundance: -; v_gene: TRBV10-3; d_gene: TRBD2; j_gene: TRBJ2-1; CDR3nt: TGTGCCACCAAGACTAGCGGTGGGGGGTTTTTGTACAATGAGCAGTTCTTC; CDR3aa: CATKTSGGGFLYNEQFF
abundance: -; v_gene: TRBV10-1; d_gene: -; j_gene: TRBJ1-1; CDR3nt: TGCGCCAGCTCGCTGGACAGCATGAACACTGAAGCTTTCTTT; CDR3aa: CASSLDSMNTEAFF
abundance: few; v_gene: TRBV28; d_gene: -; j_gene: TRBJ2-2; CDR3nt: TGTGCCAGCAAGTTGAGGAGGTACACCGGGGAGCTGTTTTTT; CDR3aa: CASKLRRYTGELFF
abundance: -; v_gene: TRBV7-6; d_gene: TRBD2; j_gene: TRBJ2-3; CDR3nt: TGTGCCAGCAGCTTAGTTTCGAGGGCGGGGGTGGCCACAGATACGCAGTATTTT; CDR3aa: CASSLVSRAGVATDTQYF
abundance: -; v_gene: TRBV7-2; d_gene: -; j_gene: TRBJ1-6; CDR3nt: TGTGCCAGCAGCACTGACAGCAAGGGGTCACCCCTCCACTTT; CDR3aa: CASSTDSKGSPLHF
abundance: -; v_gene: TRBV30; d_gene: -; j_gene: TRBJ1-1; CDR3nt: TGTGCCTGGTCGAAGGGGGGAGGGGGCACTGAAGCTTTCTTT; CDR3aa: CAWSKGGGGTEAFF
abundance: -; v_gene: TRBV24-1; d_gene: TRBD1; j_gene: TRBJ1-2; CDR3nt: TGTGCCACCAGTGAAGGGGGACAGAGAACAAACTATGGCTACACCTTC; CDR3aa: CATSEGGQRTNYGYTF
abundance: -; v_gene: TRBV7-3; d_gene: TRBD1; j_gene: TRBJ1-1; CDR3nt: TGTGCCAGCAGCTTAGGGGGACAGACTGAAGCTTTCTTT; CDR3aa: CASSLGGQTEAFF
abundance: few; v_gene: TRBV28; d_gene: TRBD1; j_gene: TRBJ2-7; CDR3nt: TGTGCCAGCGCGGGACAGGTTATCCACGAGCAGTACTTC; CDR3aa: CASAGQVIHEQYF
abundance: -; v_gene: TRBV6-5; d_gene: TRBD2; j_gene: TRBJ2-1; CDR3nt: TGTGCCAGCAGTTACGGAGCGGGGGACACGGCTGAGCAGTTCTTC; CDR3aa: CASSYGAGDTAEQFF
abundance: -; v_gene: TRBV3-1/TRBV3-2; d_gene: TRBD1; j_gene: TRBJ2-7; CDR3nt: TGTGCCAGCACCTCCGGGACAGGGGGCTCCGAGCAGTACTTC; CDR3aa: CASTSGTGGSEQYF
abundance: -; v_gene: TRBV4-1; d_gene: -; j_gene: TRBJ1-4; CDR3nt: TGCGCCAGCAGCCAAGACCAGCAGGGCGATGAAAAACTGTTTTTT; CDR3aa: CASSQDQQGDEKLFF
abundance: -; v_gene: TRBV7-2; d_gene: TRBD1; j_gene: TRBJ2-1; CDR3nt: TGTGCCAGCAGCCCCTTCCCCCGTGGACAGGGGCCTTACAATGAGCAGTTCTTC; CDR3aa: CASSPFPRGQGPYNEQFF
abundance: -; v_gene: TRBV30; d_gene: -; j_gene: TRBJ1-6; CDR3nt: TGTGCCTGGAGTGTAGTTGGGAGCTCCTATAATTCACCCCTCCACTTT; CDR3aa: CAWSVVGSSYNSPLHF
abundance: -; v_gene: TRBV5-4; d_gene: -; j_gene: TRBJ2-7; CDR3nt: TGTGCCAGCAGCTTGGATCAGGGGTCCTACGAGCAGTACTTC; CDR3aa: CASSLDQGSYEQYF
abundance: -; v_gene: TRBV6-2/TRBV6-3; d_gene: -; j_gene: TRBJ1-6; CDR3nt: TGTGCCAGCAGTTACTCGGGGGGTCATTCACCCCTCCACTTT; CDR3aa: CASSYSGGHSPLHF
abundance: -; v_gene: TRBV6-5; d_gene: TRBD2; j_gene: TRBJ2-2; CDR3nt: TGTGCCAGCAGTTACCGACTAGCGGGAGTACCCGGGGAGCTGTTTTTT; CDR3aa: CASSYRLAGVPGELFF
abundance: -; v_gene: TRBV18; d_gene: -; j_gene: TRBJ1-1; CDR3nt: TGTGCCAGCTCAGCGTCCGGGGTCAACACTGAAGCTTTCTTT; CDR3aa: CASSASGVNTEAFF
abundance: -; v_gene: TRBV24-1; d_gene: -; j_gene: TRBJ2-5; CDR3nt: TGTGCCACCAGTGAACCCTCACCGGAGCAGGGGGAGACCCAGTACTTC; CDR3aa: CATSEPSPEQGETQYF
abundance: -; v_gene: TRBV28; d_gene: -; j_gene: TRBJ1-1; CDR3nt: TGTGCCAGCAGTTCCCCCCCTTTGAGGACTGAAGCTTTCTTT; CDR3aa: CASSSPPLRTEAFF
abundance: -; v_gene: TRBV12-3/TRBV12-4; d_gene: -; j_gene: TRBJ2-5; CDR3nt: TGTGCCAGCAGTTTATCCGGCCGGAGGCAGTACTTC; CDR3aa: CASSLSGRRQYF
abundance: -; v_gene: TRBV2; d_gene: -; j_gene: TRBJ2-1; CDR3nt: TGTGCCAGCAGTGCAGACAGCTACAATGAGCAGTTCTTC; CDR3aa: CASSADSYNEQFF
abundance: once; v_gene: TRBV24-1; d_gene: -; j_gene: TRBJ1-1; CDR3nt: TGTGCCACCAGTGCGGGACAAGGTACCGGGGAAGCTTTCTTT; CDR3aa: CATSAGQGTGEAFF
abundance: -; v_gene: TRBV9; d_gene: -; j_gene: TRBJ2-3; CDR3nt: TGTGCCAGCAGCGTTAGGGGTAGGGCTCCTGATACGCAGTATTTT; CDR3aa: CASSVRGRAPDTQYF
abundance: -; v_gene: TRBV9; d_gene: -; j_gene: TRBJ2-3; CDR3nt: TGTGCCAGCAGCGGTACAGGGTCCGTTTCGGATACGCAGTATTTT; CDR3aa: CASSGTGSVSDTQYF
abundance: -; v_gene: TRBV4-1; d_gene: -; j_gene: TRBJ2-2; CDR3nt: TGCGCCAGCAGCCATGTGCTAGGGGGTACCGGGGAGCTGTTTTTT; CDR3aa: CASSHVLGGTGELFF
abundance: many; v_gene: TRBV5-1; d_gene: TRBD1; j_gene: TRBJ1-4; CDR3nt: TGCGCCAGCAGCTTGGACGGGACAGGGGTAGAAAAACTGTTTTTT; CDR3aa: CASSLDGTGVEKLFF
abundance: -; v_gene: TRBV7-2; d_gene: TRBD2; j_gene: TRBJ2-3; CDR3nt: TGTGCCAGCAGCTTACGGGTTAGCGGGGGGCCAGATACGCAGTATTTT; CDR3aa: CASSLRVSGGPDTQYF